Shown below are 4 T cell receptor beta chains from a single sample sequenced in a study of regulatory T cells in long-lasting Graves disease. With iRepertoire HTBI primers and Arm-PCR of CDR3 regions, TCR beta libraries were built. TCRdb recomputed calls from the multiplex PCR reads with MiXCR, one row per CDR3 protein. Here the sample spans approximately 460,000 distinct CDR3 sequences, about a sixth being singletons. The time point here: newly diagnosed GD, antithyroid drugs for less than 3 months. Preparation of the TCR library used RNA extracted from PBMCs. This same sample was also taken into another study, of T cells in Graves' hyperthyroidism and ophthalmopathy.

Sequenced material: peripheral blood mononuclear cells (PBMCs), taken at new diagnosis, from a patient treated with antithyroid drugs. The origin of the receptors is a woman under 40 with Graves disease.

At least ten counts were recorded for this clonotype. The rearrangement uses TRBV6-5 and TRBJ1-1; 7 bases line up with TRBD1. Per germline, CDR1 MNHEY and CDR2 SVGAGI. The CDR3 runs to 17 residues. After removal of 2 bases from V and 0 bases from J, the junction contained 9 bases not matched to a gene. The CDR3 DNA reads TGTGCCAGCAGTTACAAGGACAGGCGGTGGTTGAACACTGAAGCTTTCTTT. Amino acid sequence: CASSYKDRRWLNTEAFF.

This clonotype was seen a few times. V usage is TRBV19 and J usage is TRBJ1-5; D is unclear. This CDR3 comprises 19 residues. The V and J ends lost 0 bases and 2 bases respectively, with 20 bases between them. Germline lookup yields CDR1 LNHDA and CDR2 SQIVND (reference sequence). The CDR3 loop reads CASSIDPLNGGVGNQPQHF. For the CDR3, the DNA is TGTGCCAGTAGTATAGATCCGCTTAACGGAGGAGTCGGCAATCAGCCCCAGCATTTT.

This clonotype has only a few counts. DNA for the CDR3: TGTGCCAGCAGCTCCCCCGGGGAGGGGACCGGGGAGCTGTTTTTT. Protein: CASSSPGEGTGELFF. The J gene is TRBJ2-2, the V gene TRBV7-9, with 7 bases identical to TRBD2. The CDR3 is 15 residues long. In germline, CDR1 is SEHNR, CDR2 FQNEAQ (reference sequence). With V trimmed by 4 bases and J by 5 bases, 7 bases remained unmatched.

This rearrangement joins TRBV7-3 to TRBJ2-3; TRBD2 matches at 8 bases. The CDR3 loop spans 18 amino acids. CDR1 is SGHTA and CDR2 is FQGTGA in the germline V gene. V was pared by 3 bases and J by 0 bases, with 11 bases of the junction left unmatched. The CDR3 region has the DNA TGTGCCAGCAGCTTTGAGGTTATAGCGGGGTCTAGCACAGATACGCAGTATTTT. Amino acids: CASSFEVIAGSSTDTQYF.